This is a list of T cell receptor beta chains from one sample in a study of T cell responses to AZD1222 COVID-19 vaccine. TCRdb's copy holds only in-frame clones and misses some; the assay was immunoSEQ multiplex PCR. The table includes around 250,000 clones, approximately 93% detected once. Sequencing used peripheral blood, obtained on day 0 of AZD1222 vaccination. These receptors were taken from an adult in good health. The CDR3 runs from the conserved cysteine through the conserved F or W. D genes are given only for firm matches. Clone size, where shown, is once, few, many, or a class for clones that have expanded.

CDR3 DNA | CDR3 protein | clone size | J gene | V gene | D gene
TGTGCCAGCTCACCACACGCCCCGACTAGCGGGAGACGTTCCGAGCAGTACTTC | CASSPHAPTSGRRSEQYF | NA | TRBJ2-7 | TRBV18 | TRBD2
TGCAGCGTTGATGACGGGATCTCCGAGCAGTACTTC | CSVDDGISEQYF | NA | TRBJ2-7 | TRBV29-1 | NA
TGTGCCAGCAGCTTCGGAGGGAACTATGGCTACACCTTC | CASSFGGNYGYTF | NA | TRBJ1-2 | TRBV11-2 | NA
TGTGCCAGCAGTTTAGGTTGGGCCTACGAGCAGTACTTC | CASSLGWAYEQYF | NA | TRBJ2-7 | TRBV28 | NA
TGTGCCAGCAGGGTAGCGGGAGGCTCCTACTCCTACAATGAGCAGTTCTTC | CASRVAGGSYSYNEQFF | NA | TRBJ2-1 | TRBV27 | TRBD2
TGTGCCATCAGTACTACTGGGGCCGTCTACGAGCAGTACTTC | CAISTTGAVYEQYF | NA | TRBJ2-7 | TRBV10-3 | NA
TGCGCCAGCAAGGGGAACACTGAAGCTTTCTTT | CASKGNTEAFF | NA | TRBJ1-1 | TRBV5-1 | NA
TGTGCCAGCTCACCACCGGTAATCACAGATCCTTTGAACACTGAAGCTTTCTTT | CASSPPVITDPLNTEAFF | few | TRBJ1-1 | TRBV18 | NA
TGTGCCAGCAGGGGCACAGGGGGCGGCACTGAAGCTTTCTTT | CASRGTGGGTEAFF | NA | TRBJ1-1 | TRBV2 | TRBD1
TGCAGCGACGGACAGGGGATTGGGTATGGCTACACCTTC | CSDGQGIGYGYTF | NA | TRBJ1-2 | TRBV29-1 | TRBD1